The 27 T cell receptor beta chains below all came from one sample that was sequenced in a study of blood T cell repertoires in COVID-19. Some clones are missing from TCRdb's copy, which holds only in-frame ones; the method was immunoSEQ multiplex PCR. The sample yields about 140,000 clones, around nine tenths seen once. Source material: peripheral blood. The receptor set was obtained from a man in his fifties with active or convalescent COVID-19.

This clone has only one observation. This chain joins TRBV5-4 and TRBJ1-1, with D perhaps matching TRBD1 (6 bases). CDR1 and CDR2 (germline): SGHNT, YYREEE (reference sequence). CDR3 length: 14 residues. V lost 2 bases and J 4 bases, leaving 12 bases between the germline ends. CDR3 sequence reads: CASSFGGAGTEAFF. The CDR3 DNA follows: TGTGCCAGCAGCTTTGGGGGCGCGGGCACTGAAGCTTTCTTT.

V usage is TRBV24-1 and J usage is TRBJ2-7, with D perhaps matching TRBD1 (5 bases). Trimming pared 4 bases from V and 6 bases from J, leaving 9 bases between. The CDR3 has 12 residues. Germline V gene lookup returns CDR1 KGHDR and CDR2 SFDVKD. Here the CDR3 DNA reads TGTGCCACCAGTGACCAGGGATCCGAGCAGTACTTC. It yields the protein CATSDQGSEQYF.

This chain connects TRBV2 to TRBJ1-2; 8 nucleotides match TRBD1. Germline V gene lookup returns CDR1 SNHLY and CDR2 FYNNEI. This CDR3 has 15 residues. J was trimmed by 8 bases and V by 5 bases; bases with no gene match: 13. DNA for the CDR3: TGTGCCAGCAGTCCAACCGCTACAGGGGGAAACGGCTACACCTTC. It specifies CASSPTATGGNGYTF.

This chain connects TRBV18 to TRBJ2-5; 9 positions agree with TRBD2. CDR3 size: 13 residues. Looked up from germline, CDR1 is KGHSH and CDR2 is LQKENI. Trimming removed 5 bases from V and 6 bases from J; junction bases left unmatched: 4. DNA of the CDR3: TGTGCCAGCTCATTTAGCGGGAGCAAGACCCAGTACTTC. It translates to CASSFSGSKTQYF.

This sequence joins TRBV29-1 and TRBJ1-1; D gene ambiguous. Trimming removed 7 bases from V and 0 bases from J, with 6 bases in between. This CDR3 region has 11 residues. Germline CDR1 SQVTM, CDR2 ANQGSEA. DNA for the CDR3: TGCAGCGCAACGGTGAACACTGAAGCTTTCTTT. Translation gives CSATVNTEAFF.

The J gene is TRBJ1-1, the V gene TRBV29-1; D gene ambiguous. CDR1 is SQVTM, CDR2 ANQGSEA, per germline. Trimming took 4 bases from V and 4 from J, leaving 13 bases between them. This CDR3 region has 13 residues. DNA of the CDR3: TGCAGCGTTGCCGGACTGCGGGGCACTGAAGCTTTCTTT. Its translation: CSVAGLRGTEAFF.

V and J are TRBV24-1 and TRBJ2-1, with D maybe TRBD1 (5 bases). The CDR3 contains 16 residues. V lost 5 bases and J 5 bases, leaving 18 bases between the germline ends. From germline, CDR1 is KGHDR and CDR2 SFDVKD. CDR3 region: CATSGDGAGLNNEQFF. In nucleotides, the CDR3 is TGTGCCACCAGTGGGGATGGGGCAGGGTTGAACAATGAGCAGTTCTTC.

This chain connects TRBV5-1 to TRBJ2-1; 11 bases fit TRBD2. The CDR3 runs to 15 residues. Germline values: CDR1 SGHRS, CDR2 YFSETQ. The V and J ends lost 3 bases and 6 bases, in that order; junction bases with no gene match: 5. CDR3 in amino acids: CASSWALAGVNEQFF. CDR3 sequence (DNA): TGCGCCAGCAGCTGGGCACTAGCGGGAGTCAATGAGCAGTTCTTC.

Only one count was recorded for this clone. This chain connects TRBV24-1 to TRBJ2-3, with 10 bases matching TRBD1. The V gene's germline CDR1 is KGHDR and CDR2 SFDVKD. Germline trimming cut 0 bases from V and 1 base from J; bases unmatched to any gene: 3. CDR3 length: 17 residues. The CDR3 DNA reads as TGTGCCACCAGTGATTTGCAAGGGACAGGGGGCACAGATACGCAGTATTTT. Residues: CATSDLQGTGGTDTQYF.

This chain joins TRBV10-3 and TRBJ1-1; TRBD1 matches at 11 bases. The germline CDR1 and CDR2 sequences are ENHRY and SYGVKD. This CDR3 region has 17 residues. The J segment lost 4 bases and the V segment lost 0 bases, leaving 7 bases of the junction unmatched. CDR3 bases: TGTGCCATCAGTGAGTCGCTTTCCGGGACAGGGGGCACTGAAGCTTTCTTT. Amino acid sequence: CAISESLSGTGGTEAFF.

The chain combines TRBV11-2 with TRBJ2-7, with 7 bases fitting TRBD2. V was pared by 0 bases and J by 3 bases, with 5 bases of the junction left unmatched. In germline, CDR1 is SGHAT, CDR2 FQNNGV. This CDR3 comprises 15 residues. CDR3 amino acids: CASSLDPGGVYEQYF. The CDR3 bases are TGTGCCAGCAGCTTAGACCCGGGAGGTGTCTACGAGCAGTACTTC.

The rearrangement links TRBV6-1 to TRBJ1-2; 7 bases align to TRBD1. CDR3 length: 15 residues. Germline CDR1 and CDR2: MNHNS and SASEGT. V dropped 1 base and J dropped 4; count of bases not matched to a gene: 6. This CDR3 is CASSEERGQSYGYTF. In DNA form, the CDR3 reads TGTGCCAGCAGTGAAGAAAGGGGACAGTCCTATGGCTACACCTTC.

The V call is TRBV11-2, the J call TRBJ2-5; no clear D. CDR3 size: 15 residues. Trimming removed 4 bases from V and 4 bases from J, with 16 bases in between. The V gene's germline CDR1 is SGHAT and CDR2 FQNNGV. The CDR3 DNA reads as TGTGCCAGCAGCTCCGGTCGGTCAGCGAGAGAGACCCAGTACTTC. Its translation: CASSSGRSARETQYF.

The rearrangement uses TRBV4-3 and TRBJ1-5; D may be TRBD1 (6 bases). CDR1 and CDR2 (germline): LGHNA, YSLEER. The germline V and J ends were trimmed by 1 base and 3 bases, with 7 bases remaining between them. CDR3 length: 14 amino acids. The CDR3 nucleotides are TGCGCCAGCAGCCAAGGGACAGACAATCAGCCCCAGCATTTT. Protein product: CASSQGTDNQPQHF.

The V and J genes are TRBV14 and TRBJ2-7, with a tentative D call TRBD1 (6 bases). V lost 0 bases and J 2 bases, leaving 8 bases between the germline ends. This CDR3 has 14 residues. Per germline, CDR1 SGHDN and CDR2 FVKESK. The CDR3 DNA is TGTGCCAGCAGCCAAGACAGGGGTGCCTACGAGCAGTACTTC. It translates to CASSQDRGAYEQYF.

The chain links TRBV2 to TRBJ2-7; 8 nucleotides agree with TRBD1. The V gene end was trimmed by 3 bases and the J gene end by 0 bases; junction bases not matched to a gene: 7. The germline V gene has CDR1 SNHLY and CDR2 FYNNEI. This CDR3 is built from 16 residues. DNA for the CDR3: TGTGCCAGCAGTGACCCAGGGGGCGCGAACTCCTACGAGCAGTACTTC. Its translation is CASSDPGGANSYEQYF.

This clone was recorded a few times. V gene TRBV10-3 combines with J gene TRBJ1-2; maybe TRBD1 (6 bases). Germline V lookup: CDR1 ENHRY, CDR2 SYGVKD. CDR3 length equals 14 residues. V dropped 5 bases and J dropped 3 bases, with 13 bases sitting between them. The CDR3 nucleotides are TGTGCCATCAGTCAGGGGCTCGCTTACTATGGCTACACCTTC. It encodes CAISQGLAYYGYTF.

This sequence joins TRBV28 and TRBJ2-3, with 9 nucleotides matching TRBD1. The junction had 10 bases not matched to a gene; V was cut back by 6 bases and J by 0 bases. Per germline, CDR1 MDHEN and CDR2 SYDVKM. The CDR3 sequence is 17 residues long. The CDR3 DNA reads TGTGCCAGCAGCTGGGAACAGGGGGCGCTGAGCACAGATACGCAGTATTTT. Its translation is CASSWEQGALSTDTQYF.

The V gene is TRBV12-3 or TRBV12-4, the J gene TRBJ1-2; 7 positions match TRBD1. CDR3 size: 13 residues. V dropped 6 bases and J dropped 4; count of bases not matched to a gene: 5. DNA of the CDR3: TGTGCCAGCAGACGTCAGGGGGTCTATGGCTACACCTTC. It codes for CASRRQGVYGYTF.

This sequence joins TRBV2 and TRBJ2-1; possible D gene TRBD1, 5 bases. Germline CDR1 reads SNHLY; CDR2 reads FYNNEI. V lost 6 bases, J lost 5 bases, and 20 bases lay in between. The CDR3 totals 16 residues. CDR3 sequence (DNA): TGTGCCAGCAGATTCTCCTCGGCAGGGAAAGACAATGAGCAGTTCTTC. Residues: CASRFSSAGKDNEQFF.

The DNA of the CDR3 is TGTGCCAGCAGTCGCCCGGGACTAGCGGGAGCGAGGTACGAGCAGTACTTC. This gives the protein CASSRPGLAGARYEQYF. The V gene is TRBV28, the J gene TRBJ2-7, with 14 bases that match TRBD2. CDR3 length: 17 amino acids. CDR1 and CDR2 (germline): MDHEN, SYDVKM. V shed 5 bases and J 4 bases; nucleotides not matched to a gene: 10. The full variable domain, its missing parts supplied by reference TRBV28 and TRBJ2-7, is DVKVTQSSRYLVKRTGEKVFLECVQDMDHENMFWYRQDPGLGLRLIYFSYDVKMKEKGDIPEGYSVSREKKERFSLILESASTNQTSMYLCASSRPGLAGARYEQYFGPGTRLTVT.

V is TRBV4-2 and J is TRBJ2-3; 10 nucleotides align to TRBD2. Germline V gene data show CDR1 as LGHNA and CDR2 as YNFKEQ. The CDR3 extends over 15 amino acids. V shed 1 base, J shed 6 bases, and the junction held 4 bases outside the gene matches. DNA for the CDR3: TGTGCCAGCAGCCAAGGGACTAGCGGATCCGATACGCAGTATTTT. Its translation: CASSQGTSGSDTQYF.

This chain joins TRBV3-1 (or the pseudogene TRBV3-2) and TRBJ2-1, with TRBD2 matching over 13 bases. The germline CDR1 and CDR2 sequences are LGHDT and YNNKEL (reference sequence). Trimming cost V 4 bases and J 9 bases; bases outside gene matches: 6. This CDR3 has 15 residues. CDR3 DNA sequence: TGTGCCAGCAGCCCGGGACTAGCGGGACTTTTTGAGCAGTTCTTC. Residues: CASSPGLAGLFEQFF.

The chain is built from TRBV28 and TRBJ2-3; D not resolved. The CDR3 is 12 amino acids. Germline lookup yields CDR1 MDHEN and CDR2 SYDVKM. Trimming shortened V by 6 bases and J by 4 bases, and 8 bases separated the two germline ends. The DNA for the CDR3 is TGTGCCAGCAGCCGTCCCCCAGATACGCAGTATTTT. Translated, it gives CASSRPPDTQYF.

Concerning this clone itself: One end of the junction does not line up with germline, which may come from a read error. The genes are TRBV19 and TRBJ2-4, with 11 bases aligning to TRBD1. This CDR3 has 14 amino acids. Germline CDR1 and CDR2: LNHDA and SQIVND (reference sequence). CDR3 sequence reads: CASSIGDRGLTLFF. DNA for the CDR3: TGTGCCAGTAGTATAGGGGACAGGGGGTTAACCCTCTTCTTC. Drawing the rest from reference TRBV19 and TRBJ2-4, the complete variable domain is DGGITQSPKYLFRKEGQNVTLSCEQNLNHDAMYWYRQDPGQGLRLIYYSQIVNDFQKGDIAEGYSVSREKKESFPLTVTSAQKNPTAFYLCASSIGDRGLTLFFGAGTRLSVL.

The V gene is TRBV7-2, the J gene TRBJ1-3; D is unresolved. V lost 1 base, J lost 9 bases, and 19 bases lay in between. The length of the CDR3 is 16 residues. Germline CDR1 and CDR2: SGHTA and FQGNSA. For the CDR3, the DNA is TGTGCCAGCAGCTTAGTATTTCCGGGGTCGGGAGGCACCATATATTTT. Translating it yields CASSLVFPGSGGTIYF.

The CDR3 sequence is CASSDQPWGQRSTDTQYF. The CDR3 region has the DNA TGTGCCAGCAGTGATCAGCCCTGGGGGCAGAGAAGCACAGATACGCAGTATTTT. The chain carries TRBV2 and TRBJ2-3; D may be TRBD1 (6 bases). Per germline, CDR1 SNHLY and CDR2 FYNNEI. The CDR3 runs to 18 residues. V shed 3 bases and J shed 0 bases, with 19 bases lying between them.